One and the same sample provided the 16 T cell receptor beta chains below, sequenced in a study of regulatory T cells in long-lasting Graves disease. Arm-PCR with iRepertoire HTBI primers amplified the CDR3 regions for these TCR beta libraries. Each CDR3 protein is one row after TCRdb ran MiXCR on the multiplex PCR reads. The data contain 420,000 or so distinct CDR3 sequences, 20% to 25% of them singletons. As for time point: persistent/refractory GD, antithyroid drugs over 5 years with positive TRAb. The TCR library used RNA extracted from PBMCs. This material consisted of peripheral blood mononuclear cells (PBMCs), taken when the disease was refractory, from a patient treated with antithyroid drugs. These receptors came from a female donor with Graves disease.

Of note for this clonotype: A much larger clonotype is one base distant, so this may be a read error. The gene calls are TRBV28 and TRBJ2-2, with D uncertain. Germline CDR1 MDHEN, CDR2 SYDVKM. This CDR3 comprises 14 residues. DNA for the CDR3: TGTGCCAGCCTAAAACTGATAAACACCGAGGAGCTGTTTTTT. Residues: CASLKLINTEELFF. The whole variable domain, filled in from reference TRBV28 and TRBJ2-2, reads DVKVTQSSRYLVKRTGEKVFLECVQDMDHENMFWYRQDPGLGLRLIYFSYDVKMKEKGDIPEGYSVSREKKERFSLILESASTNQTSMYLCASLKLINTEELFFGEGSRLTVL.

This clonotype was seen at least ten times. V and J are TRBV12-3 or TRBV12-4 and TRBJ1-1, with D unresolved. The CDR3 runs to 14 residues. V lost 5 bases to trimming and J lost 1 base, with 11 bases between them. DNA for the CDR3: TGTGCCAGCAGTCGATTTACCGGGAACACTGAAGCTTTCTTT. Its protein is CASSRFTGNTEAFF.

V gene TRBV30 combines with J gene TRBJ1-2, with no clear D. Deletions cut 1 base from V and 7 bases from J, with 7 bases between. The germline V gene encodes CDR1 GTSNPN and CDR2 SVGIG (reference sequence). There are 11 residues in the CDR3. CDR3 sequence: CAWSGSGGYTF. The CDR3 DNA reads as TGTGCCTGGAGTGGGTCCGGTGGCTACACCTTC.

This clonotype was seen a few times. This chain connects TRBV6-1 to TRBJ2-7; the match to TRBD1 covers 12 bases. Trimming removed 8 bases from V and 6 bases from J; junction bases left unmatched: 8. The length of the CDR3 is 14 residues. Germline loops: CDR1 MNHNS, CDR2 SASEGT. The CDR3 protein is CASCSRDRGPEQYF. The DNA of the CDR3 is TGTGCCAGCTGCTCCCGGGACAGGGGGCCCGAGCAGTACTTC.

This clonotype was seen only a few times. The V gene is TRBV10-3, the J gene TRBJ1-1; no clear D. CDR3 length equals 12 residues. Germline CDR1 and CDR2: ENHRY and SYGVKD. With 4 bases removed from V and 10 bases from J, the gap between germline ends came to 13 bases. In nucleotides, the CDR3 is TGTGCCATCAGTGGCGTACGGGGAGCAGCTTTCTTT. This encodes CAISGVRGAAFF.

This clonotype was seen a few times. The J gene is TRBJ1-1, the V gene TRBV4-1, with no clear D. CDR3 size: 15 residues. V gave up 0 bases and J gave up 1 base, with 9 bases separating them. CDR1 is MGHRA and CDR2 is YSYEKL in the germline V gene. For the CDR3, the DNA is TGCGCCAGCAGCCAAGAAGACTATCCGAACACTGAAGCTTTCTTT. Its translation: CASSQEDYPNTEAFF.

The rearrangement links TRBV28 to TRBJ2-7; 12 bases map to TRBD1. The ends lost 3 bases at V and 0 bases at J; junction bases unmatched: 6. Germline loops: CDR1 MDHEN, CDR2 SYDVKM. CDR3 length equals 17 residues. DNA of the CDR3: TGTGCCAGCAGTTTGGGGACAGGGGGCGGGAACTCCTACGAGCAGTACTTC. Translated, it gives CASSLGTGGGNSYEQYF.

In the case of this clonotype: It differs at one base from a far larger clone, so likely a read error. The chain recombines TRBV7-8 with TRBJ2-5; D gene ambiguous. The germline gives CDR1 SGHVS, CDR2 FQNEAQ. The CDR3 extends over 11 amino acids. DNA for the CDR3: TGTGCCGGCAGCTTAAAAGAGACCCAGTACTTC. Its translation: CAGSLKETQYF.

The rearrangement uses TRBV20-1 and TRBJ1-3; the D is unclear. The CDR3 consists of 11 residues. Trimming stripped 4 bases from V and 4 bases from J, with 5 bases between. The V gene's germline CDR1 is DFQATT and CDR2 SNEGSKA (reference sequence). The CDR3 DNA reads as TGCAGTGCTAATACCGGAAACACCATATATTTT. Translating gives CSANTGNTIYF.

V is TRBV27 and J is TRBJ1-1, with 7 bases identical to TRBD1. The CDR3 is made up of 14 amino acids. Germline CDR1 and CDR2: MNHEY and SMNVEV (reference sequence). V was pared by 2 bases and J by 5 bases, with 5 bases of the junction left unmatched. In DNA form, the CDR3 reads TGTGCCAGCAGTTTAGGGACAGTATTTACTGAAGCTTTCTTT. The encoded protein is CASSLGTVFTEAFF.

This clonotype has more than one count but fewer than ten. The J gene is TRBJ2-5, the V gene TRBV20-1; TRBD2 might be the D (6 bases). The V end lost 3 bases, the J end lost 2 bases, and 10 bases lay between the germline ends. CDR3 size: 13 residues. Germline assignment: CDR1 DFQATT and CDR2 SNEGSKA (reference sequence). The CDR3 reads CSASPSVQETQYF. The DNA for the CDR3 is TGCAGTGCTAGCCCTAGCGTACAAGAGACCCAGTACTTC.

The chain recombines TRBV12-3 or TRBV12-4 with TRBJ1-1; the D gene is possibly TRBD1 (5 bases). The V end was cut by 6 bases, the J end by 4 bases, with 18 bases between. CDR3 size: 15 residues. The CDR3 here is CASSQRRRDFTEAFF. The DNA of the CDR3 is TGTGCCAGCAGCCAACGCCGCCGGGACTTCACTGAAGCTTTCTTT.

This clonotype turned up a few times. The chain has TRBV7-9 and TRBJ2-7, with 9 nucleotides matching TRBD1. The V segment lost 5 bases and the J segment 6 bases; nucleotides outside the gene matches: 8. Looked up from germline, CDR1 is SEHNR and CDR2 is FQNEAQ (reference sequence). The CDR3 length is 14 residues. DNA of the CDR3: TGTGCCAGCAGCGCCCGGGACAGGGCAGGCGAGCAGTACTTC. It yields the protein CASSARDRAGEQYF.

This clonotype has at least ten counts. V and J are TRBV20-1 and TRBJ2-5; the match to TRBD2 covers 9 bases. The CDR3 consists of 12 residues. The V gene's germline CDR1 is DFQATT and CDR2 SNEGSKA (reference sequence). J was trimmed by 4 bases and V by 5 bases; bases with no gene match: 2. The CDR3 loop reads CSAPGLAETQYF. Here the CDR3 DNA reads TGCAGTGCTCCGGGACTAGCAGAGACCCAGTACTTC.

The chain combines TRBV6-1 with TRBJ1-1; possibly TRBD1 for D (6 bases). The CDR3 loop spans 15 amino acids. Trimming cost V 9 bases and J 4 bases, with 21 bases left between them. From germline, CDR1 is MNHNS and CDR2 SASEGT. The CDR3 DNA is TGTGCCAGTGGGGGCAGGGAAAGGGGGAGCACTGAAGCTTTCTTT. Its translation: CASGGRERGSTEAFF.

The rearrangement links TRBV9 to TRBJ1-1; the match to TRBD1 covers 7 bases. Germline V gives CDR1 SGDLS, CDR2 YYNGEE. The CDR3 sequence is 14 residues long. Unmatched junction bases numbered 2, after V lost 3 bases and J lost 0 bases. The CDR3 is CASSEGQLNTEAFF. The CDR3, as DNA: TGTGCCAGCAGCGAGGGACAGTTGAACACTGAAGCTTTCTTT.